This TCR beta chain was identified during a study of blood T cell repertoires in COVID-19. Study details: The origin of the acute and convalescent COVID-19 samples was the United States, Italy and Spain. T cells, B-cell-depleted T cells, or PBMCs supplied cDNA or gDNA.

Sequenced by immunoSEQ multiplex PCR; TCRdb stores in-frame clones only, minus some. Of more than 150,000 clones in the sample, around 78% were seen once. This CDR3 region has 13 residues. V lost 1 base and J 7 bases, leaving 10 bases between the germline ends. The V gene's germline CDR1 is LGHNT and CDR2 FRNRAP. This TCR came from an elderly woman with active or convalescent COVID-19. V and J are TRBV12-5 and TRBJ2-5; no definite D call. The sequenced sample consisted of peripheral blood. CDR3 loop: CASGLGAAGTQYF. In DNA, the CDR3 is TGTGCTAGTGGTTTGGGTGCCGCAGGGACCCAGTACTTC.